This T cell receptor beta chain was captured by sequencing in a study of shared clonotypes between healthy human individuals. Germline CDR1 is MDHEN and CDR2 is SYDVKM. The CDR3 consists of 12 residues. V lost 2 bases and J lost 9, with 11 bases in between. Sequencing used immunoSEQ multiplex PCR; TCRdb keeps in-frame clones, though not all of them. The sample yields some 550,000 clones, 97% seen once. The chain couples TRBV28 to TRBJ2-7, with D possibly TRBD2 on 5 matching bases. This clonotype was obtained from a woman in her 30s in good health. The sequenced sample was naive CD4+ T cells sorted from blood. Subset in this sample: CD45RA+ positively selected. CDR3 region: CASSLAGKGQYF. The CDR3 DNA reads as TGTGCCAGCAGTTTAGCGGGTAAGGGGCAGTACTTC.